This entry features one T cell receptor (beta chain) sequence. Its matching antigen is unknown. The same CDR3 also results from other DNA sequences found in this sample. The data belong to a study of shared clonotypes between healthy human individuals. General study points: The donor pool, a small one, limited the genetic and exposure-history diversity represented.

Libraries were prepared by immunoSEQ multiplex PCR; TCRdb keeps only in-frame clonotypes and omits some of them. The table shows about 1.1 million clones, with approximately 80% occurring only once. In the CD4+ fraction, cells were divided into CD45RA+ naive and CD45RA-negative memory subsets. This CDR3 comprises 15 residues. The germline V gene encodes CDR1 SGHTA and CDR2 FQGTGA. Trimming took off 5 bases at V and 0 bases at J, with 11 bases between the two ends. This chain connects TRBV7-3 to TRBJ2-1; D tentatively reads TRBD1 or TRBD2 (5 bases each). The source material was memory CD4+ T cells from PBMCs. Subset reported: CD45RA-negative fraction. The sequence was collected from a man aged 18 to 30 in good health. Some clones in this sample may be carry-over from other donors' samples. Written as DNA, the CDR3 is TGTGCCAGCAGCCCTCGGGGCACCTCCTACAATGAGCAGTTCTTC. Protein: CASSPRGTSYNEQFF.